The next 17 T cell receptor beta chains were all read from a single sample in a study of Graves' ophthalmopathy and Graves' hyperthyroidism. The sequenced template was RNA, covering the TCR beta CDR3 region. Following a first-round RT-PCR that used HTBI primers, a second-round multiplex PCR was carried out. TCRdb passed the multiplex PCR reads through MiXCR, listing each CDR3 protein once. The sample lists about 210,000 distinct CDR3 sequences, just under 30% occurring once. Sample: peripheral blood. The receptors were gathered from a man aged 50-60 years with Graves' ophthalmopathy.

This clonotype was detected many times. The chain joins TRBV29-1 to TRBJ1-1; 9 nucleotides align to TRBD1. The V gene's germline CDR1 is SQVTM and CDR2 ANQGSEA. Trimming removed 7 bases from V and 4 bases from J; junction bases left unmatched: 7. The CDR3 consists of 13 residues. CDR3: CSGTQGAITEAFF. The CDR3 DNA sequence: TGCAGCGGCACACAGGGGGCGATCACTGAAGCTTTCTTT.

The table lists this clonotype with many counts. This sequence joins TRBV3-1 and TRBJ1-2; D is possibly TRBD1 (5 bases). Looked up from germline, CDR1 is LGHDT and CDR2 is YNNKEL (reference sequence). Trimming cost V 4 bases and J 8 bases, with 11 bases left between them. CDR3 size: 12 residues. CDR3 sequence: CASSPGTPGYTF. The CDR3 DNA reads as TGTGCCAGCAGCCCGGGGACTCCAGGCTACACCTTC.

The chain carries TRBV6-1 and TRBJ1-6, with D unclear. CDR1 and CDR2 (germline): MNHNS, SASEGT. Trimming removed 2 bases from V and 14 bases from J, with 10 bases in between. This CDR3 has 12 amino acids. This chain's CDR3 is CASSETDEALHF. In DNA form, the CDR3 reads TGTGCCAGCAGTGAAACTGATGAGGCCCTCCACTTT.

This clonotype was seen many times. V is TRBV20-1 and J is TRBJ2-5; D might be TRBD1 or TRBD2, each matching 5 bases. Per germline, CDR1 DFQATT and CDR2 SNEGSKA (reference sequence). This CDR3 region has 14 residues. The germline V and J ends were trimmed by 5 bases and 2 bases, with 15 bases remaining between them. The CDR3 nucleotides are TGCAGTGCTTACCCGGGGCAGGAGCAAGAGACCCAGTACTTC. Translation: CSAYPGQEQETQYF.

This clonotype was counted ten times or more. The chain links TRBV12-3 or TRBV12-4 to TRBJ1-5; no reliable D call. CDR3 length: 14 residues. V lost 1 base and J 7 bases, leaving 11 bases between the germline ends. In DNA form, the CDR3 reads TGTGCCAGCAGTTTAGGGTCCGGGAGACAGCCCCAGCATTTT. The encoded protein is CASSLGSGRQPQHF.

This clonotype was counted at least ten times. The gene calls are TRBV19 and TRBJ2-7; no clear D gene. This CDR3 contains 14 residues. The germline gives CDR1 LNHDA, CDR2 SQIVND (reference sequence). Trimming took 7 bases from V and 7 from J, leaving 20 bases between them. The CDR3 region is CASTPRPTDGEQYF. The CDR3 nucleotides read TGTGCCAGTACCCCCCGACCGACCGATGGGGAGCAGTACTTC.

V is TRBV4-2 and J is TRBJ1-2; no reliable D call. The CDR3 is made up of 16 amino acids. V dropped 2 bases and J dropped 0 bases, with 13 bases sitting between them. Germline V gene sequence: CDR1 LGHNA, CDR2 YNFKEQ. CDR3 loop: CASSQSAGGSNYGYTF. CDR3 DNA sequence: TGTGCCAGCAGCCAATCTGCCGGCGGATCTAACTATGGCTACACCTTC.

At least ten counts were recorded for this clonotype. This chain connects TRBV6-5 to TRBJ1-2; TRBD1 might be the D (5 bases). The CDR3 runs 13 residues. The germline V gene has CDR1 MNHEY and CDR2 SVGAGI. With 0 bases removed from V and 7 bases from J, the gap between germline ends came to 9 bases. The CDR3 here is CASSYSRGSGYTF. CDR3 bases: TGTGCCAGCAGTTACTCGAGGGGATCTGGCTACACCTTC.

The sample holds many counts of this clonotype. The rearrangement links TRBV11-2 to TRBJ2-7; 12 bases line up with TRBD2. CDR1 and CDR2 from the germline V gene are SGHAT and FQNNGV. The length of the CDR3 is 16 residues. J gave up 3 bases and V 5 bases, and 8 bases lay outside the gene matches. The DNA of the CDR3 is TGTGCCAGCAGCGAACCTGTGGGACTAGCGGGCTACGAGCAGTACTTC. Protein sequence: CASSEPVGLAGYEQYF.

This clonotype has at least ten counts. V is TRBV4-1 and J is TRBJ2-7; TRBD1 might be the D (5 bases). Per germline, CDR1 MGHRA and CDR2 YSYEKL. Trimming cost V 0 bases and J 6 bases, with 15 bases left between them. This CDR3 is 15 amino acids long. The CDR3 nucleotides are TGCGCCAGCAGCCAAGACACAGGTTGGCGGTCCGAGCAGTACTTC. It translates to CASSQDTGWRSEQYF.

The table lists this clonotype with many counts. CDR3 DNA: TGTGCCAGCAGGGCGGACGGATCGTCGGGAAACACCATATATTTT. Translating gives CASRADGSSGNTIYF. The genes are TRBV6-1 and TRBJ1-3; D gene unclear. The CDR3 loop spans 15 amino acids. V dropped 6 bases and J dropped 4 bases, with 16 bases sitting between them. Germline V lookup: CDR1 MNHNS, CDR2 SASEGT.

The chain links TRBV6-5 to TRBJ2-5; TRBD2 agrees at 11 bases. Germline V lookup: CDR1 MNHEY, CDR2 SVGAGI. This CDR3 comprises 15 residues. The trim removed 0 bases at V and 4 bases at J, leaving 1 base unmatched. The CDR3 spells CASSYSGLAGETQYF. As DNA, the CDR3 is TGTGCCAGCAGTTACTCTGGACTAGCGGGAGAGACCCAGTACTTC.

At least ten counts were recorded for this clonotype. CDR3 in amino acids: CASSYSILAGATDTQYF. In DNA, the CDR3 is TGTGCCAGCAGTTACTCCATTCTAGCGGGAGCCACAGATACGCAGTATTTT. The chain carries TRBV6-5 and TRBJ2-3, with 10 bases aligning to TRBD2. V gave up 0 bases and J gave up 2 bases; unmatched junction bases: 5. The length of the CDR3 is 17 residues. Germline CDR1 and CDR2: MNHEY and SVGAGI.

In this sample, this clonotype turned up many times. This chain joins TRBV28 and TRBJ2-7; TRBD1 matches 9 bases. The CDR3 runs 15 residues. Germline trimming cut 5 bases from V and 3 bases from J; bases unmatched to any gene: 8. The germline gives CDR1 MDHEN, CDR2 SYDVKM. The CDR3 loop reads CASSLTDRGDYEQYF. The CDR3 bases are TGTGCCAGCAGTCTGACCGACAGGGGGGACTACGAGCAGTACTTC.

This chain joins TRBV12-3 or TRBV12-4 and TRBJ1-1; no clear D. This CDR3 has 11 residues. V shed 8 bases and J shed 8 bases, with 12 bases lying between them. This chain's CDR3 is CASAGRAEAFF. The CDR3 nucleotides are TGTGCCAGCGCCGGACGGGCCGAAGCTTTCTTT.

This clonotype was seen repeatedly, ten times or more. The CDR3 DNA reads TGCAGTGCCCACGGGGGGGCGGGAGGCCTCCGCAAAAACATTCAGTACTTC. Its protein is CSAHGGAGGLRKNIQYF. The chain employs TRBV20-1 and TRBJ2-4; 8 nucleotides match TRBD2. Germline CDR1 DFQATT, CDR2 SNEGSKA (reference sequence). This CDR3 region has 17 residues. Unmatched junction bases numbered 16, after V lost 6 bases and J lost 3 bases.

The CDR3 region is CAWRGQGDSPLHF. The DNA for the CDR3 is TGTGCCTGGAGAGGACAGGGCGATTCACCCCTCCACTTT. V and J are TRBV30 and TRBJ1-6, with 8 bases fitting TRBD1. In germline, CDR1 is GTSNPN, CDR2 SVGIG (reference sequence). J was trimmed by 8 bases and V by 3 bases; bases with no gene match: 3. The CDR3 covers 13 residues.